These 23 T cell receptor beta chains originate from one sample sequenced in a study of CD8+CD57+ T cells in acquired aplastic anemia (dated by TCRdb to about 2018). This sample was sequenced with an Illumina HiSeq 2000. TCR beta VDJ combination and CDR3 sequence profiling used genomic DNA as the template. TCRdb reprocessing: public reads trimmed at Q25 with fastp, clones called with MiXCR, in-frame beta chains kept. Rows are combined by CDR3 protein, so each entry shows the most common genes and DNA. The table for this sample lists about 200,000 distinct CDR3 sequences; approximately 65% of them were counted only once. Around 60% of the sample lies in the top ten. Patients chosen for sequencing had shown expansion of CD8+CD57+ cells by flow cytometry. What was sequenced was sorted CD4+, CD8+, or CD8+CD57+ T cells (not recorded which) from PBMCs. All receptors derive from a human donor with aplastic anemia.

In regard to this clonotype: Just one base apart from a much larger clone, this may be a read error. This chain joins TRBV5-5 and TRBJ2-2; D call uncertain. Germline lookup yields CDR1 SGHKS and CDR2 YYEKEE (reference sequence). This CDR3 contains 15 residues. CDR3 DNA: TGTGCCGGCAGCCCGACTGCAGGCGCGGTCGGGGAGCTGTTTTTT. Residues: CAGSPTAGAVGELFF.

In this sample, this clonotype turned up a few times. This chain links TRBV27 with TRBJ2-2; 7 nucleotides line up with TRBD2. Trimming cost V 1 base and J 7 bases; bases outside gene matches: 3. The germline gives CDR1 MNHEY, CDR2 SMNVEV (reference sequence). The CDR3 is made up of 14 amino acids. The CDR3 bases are TGTGCCAGCAGTTTATGGGGGAGGGGCGGGGAGCTGTTTTTT. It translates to CASSLWGRGGELFF.

CDR3 sequence: CASSKTTGYNSPLHF. The CDR3 DNA is TGTGCCAGCAGCAAGACGACGGGCTATAATTCACCCCTCCACTTT. The chain has TRBV9 and TRBJ1-6; D call uncertain. The CDR3 contains 15 residues. Germline V CDR1 and CDR2: SGDLS, YYNGEE. Between the trimmed V and J ends, which lost 4 bases and 3 bases, there was a span of 11 bases.

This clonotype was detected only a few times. The CDR3 DNA reads TGTGCCAGCAGTGAATCGGGAGGCCAGAATTCACCCCTCCACTTT. Its translation is CASSESGGQNSPLHF. The chain joins TRBV25-1 to TRBJ1-6; D unclear. CDR3 size: 15 residues. CDR1 and CDR2 from the germline V gene are MGHDK and SYGVNS. Trimming shortened V by 1 base and J by 7 bases, and 11 bases separated the two germline ends.

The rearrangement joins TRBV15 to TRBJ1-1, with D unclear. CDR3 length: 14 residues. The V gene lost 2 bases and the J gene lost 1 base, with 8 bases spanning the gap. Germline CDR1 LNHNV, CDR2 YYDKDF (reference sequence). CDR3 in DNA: TGTGCCACCAGCAGACGGACGGCGAACACTGAAGCTTTCTTT. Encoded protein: CATSRRTANTEAFF. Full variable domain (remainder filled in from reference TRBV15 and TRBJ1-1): DAMVIQNPRYQVTQFGKPVTLSCSQTLNHNVMYWYQQKSSQAPKLLFHYYDKDFNNEADTPDNFQSRRPNTSFCFLDIRSPGLGDTAMYLCATSRRTANTEAFFGQGTRLTVV.

The CDR3 reads CASSFETFGTTRTSYEQYF. The CDR3 region has the DNA TGTGCCAGCAGCTTTGAGACCTTCGGGACTACCCGGACTTCCTACGAGCAGTACTTC. This sequence joins TRBV7-8 and TRBJ2-7; 7 nucleotides align to TRBD2. V was clipped by 3 bases and J by 1 base; unmatched bases: 18. CDR3 length equals 19 residues. Germline V gives CDR1 SGHVS, CDR2 FQNEAQ.

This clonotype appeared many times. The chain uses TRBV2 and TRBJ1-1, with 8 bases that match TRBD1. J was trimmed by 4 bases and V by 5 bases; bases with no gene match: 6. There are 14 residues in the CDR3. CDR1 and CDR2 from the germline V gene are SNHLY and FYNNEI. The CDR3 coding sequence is TGTGCCAGCAGTTATACAGGGGGTGGCACTGAAGCTTTCTTT. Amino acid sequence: CASSYTGGGTEAFF.

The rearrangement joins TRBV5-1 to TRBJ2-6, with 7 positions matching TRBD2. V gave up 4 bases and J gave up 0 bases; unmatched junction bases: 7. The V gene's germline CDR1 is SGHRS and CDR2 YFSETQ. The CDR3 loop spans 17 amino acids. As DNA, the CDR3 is TGCGCCAGCAGCCCTGGGGGGGGGGTCTCTGGGGCCAACGTCCTGACTTTC. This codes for CASSPGGGVSGANVLTF. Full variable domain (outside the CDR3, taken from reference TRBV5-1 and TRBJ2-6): KAGVTQTPRYLIKTRGQQVTLSCSPISGHRSVSWYQQTPGQGLQFLFEYFSETQRNKGNFPGRFSGRQFSNSRSEMNVSTLELGDSALYLCASSPGGGVSGANVLTFGAGSRLTVL.

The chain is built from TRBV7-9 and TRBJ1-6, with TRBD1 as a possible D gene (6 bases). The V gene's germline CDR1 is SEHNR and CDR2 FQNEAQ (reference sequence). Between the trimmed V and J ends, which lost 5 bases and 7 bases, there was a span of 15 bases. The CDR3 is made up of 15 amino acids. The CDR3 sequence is CASSRFGGANSPLHF. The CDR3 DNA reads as TGTGCCAGCAGCCGATTCGGGGGGGCGAATTCACCCCTCCACTTT.

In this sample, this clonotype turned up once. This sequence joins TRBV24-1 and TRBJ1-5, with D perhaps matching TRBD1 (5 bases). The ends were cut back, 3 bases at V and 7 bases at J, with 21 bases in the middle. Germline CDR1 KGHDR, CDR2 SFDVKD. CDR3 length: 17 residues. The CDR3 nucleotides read TGTGCCACCAGTGATCCGCTGACAGCTTCCTACGAGCAGCCCCAGCATTTT. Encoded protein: CATSDPLTASYEQPQHF.

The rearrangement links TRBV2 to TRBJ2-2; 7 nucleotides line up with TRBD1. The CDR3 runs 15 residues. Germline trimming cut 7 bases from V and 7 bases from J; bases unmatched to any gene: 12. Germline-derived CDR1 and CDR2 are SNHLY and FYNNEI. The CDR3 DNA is TGTGCCAGCACGACGGACAGGTCTTTAGGCGGGGAGCTGTTTTTT. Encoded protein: CASTTDRSLGGELFF.

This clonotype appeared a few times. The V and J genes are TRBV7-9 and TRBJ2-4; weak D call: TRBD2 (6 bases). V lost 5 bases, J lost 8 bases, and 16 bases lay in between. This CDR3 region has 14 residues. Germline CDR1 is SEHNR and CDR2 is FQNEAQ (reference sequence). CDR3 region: CASSQIGGWYIQYF. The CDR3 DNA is TGTGCCAGCAGCCAAATCGGGGGTTGGTACATTCAGTACTTC.

The CDR3 DNA reads as TGTGCCAGCAGTATCAGGGTTGGCGAGACCCAGTACTTC. Translated, it gives CASSIRVGETQYF. V gene TRBV7-6 combines with J gene TRBJ2-5; tentative D call: TRBD1 (5 bases). V lost 6 bases and J lost 5, with 13 bases in between. Germline CDR1 SGHVS, CDR2 FNYEAQ. This CDR3 comprises 13 residues. Combining the CDR3 with reference TRBV7-6 and TRBJ2-5 gives the whole variable domain GAGVSQSPRYKVTKRGQDVALRCDPISGHVSLYWYRQALGQGPEFLTYFNYEAQQDKSGLPNDRFSAERPEGSISTLTIQRTEQRDSAMYRCASSIRVGETQYFGPGTRLLVL.

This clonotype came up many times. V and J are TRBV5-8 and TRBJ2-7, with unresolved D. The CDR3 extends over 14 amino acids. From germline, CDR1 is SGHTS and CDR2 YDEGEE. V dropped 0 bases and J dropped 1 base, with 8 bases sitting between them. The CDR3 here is CASSLDVFSYEQYF. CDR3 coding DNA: TGTGCCAGCAGCTTGGATGTCTTTTCCTACGAGCAGTACTTC.

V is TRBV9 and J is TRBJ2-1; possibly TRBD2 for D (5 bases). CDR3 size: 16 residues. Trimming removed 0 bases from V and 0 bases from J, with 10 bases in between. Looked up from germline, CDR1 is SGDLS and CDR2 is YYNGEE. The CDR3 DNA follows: TGTGCCAGCAGCGTAGGAGGGCGGAGCTCCTACAATGAGCAGTTCTTC. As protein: CASSVGGRSSYNEQFF.

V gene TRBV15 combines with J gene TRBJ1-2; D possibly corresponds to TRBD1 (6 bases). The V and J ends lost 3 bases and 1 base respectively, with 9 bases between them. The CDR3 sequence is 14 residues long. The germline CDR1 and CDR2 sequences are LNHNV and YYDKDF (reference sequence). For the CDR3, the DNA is TGTGCCACCAGCAGGGACAGCCTTAACTATGGCTACACCTTC. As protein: CATSRDSLNYGYTF. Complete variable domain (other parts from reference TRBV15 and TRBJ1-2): DAMVIQNPRYQVTQFGKPVTLSCSQTLNHNVMYWYQQKSSQAPKLLFHYYDKDFNNEADTPDNFQSRRPNTSFCFLDIRSPGLGDTAMYLCATSRDSLNYGYTFGSGTRLTVV.

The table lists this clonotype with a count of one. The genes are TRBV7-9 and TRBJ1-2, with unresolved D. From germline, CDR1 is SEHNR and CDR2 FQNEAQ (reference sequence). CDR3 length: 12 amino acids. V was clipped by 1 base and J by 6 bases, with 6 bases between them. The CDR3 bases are TGTGCCAGCAGCTTAGAAGTGAATGGCTACACCTTC. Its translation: CASSLEVNGYTF.

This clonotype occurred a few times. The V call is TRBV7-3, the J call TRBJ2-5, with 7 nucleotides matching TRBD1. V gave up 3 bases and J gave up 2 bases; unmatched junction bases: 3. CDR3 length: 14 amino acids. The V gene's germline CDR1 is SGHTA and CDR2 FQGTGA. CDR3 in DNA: TGTGCCAGCAGCTTTAGGGGGCCACAAGAGACCCAGTACTTC. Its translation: CASSFRGPQETQYF.

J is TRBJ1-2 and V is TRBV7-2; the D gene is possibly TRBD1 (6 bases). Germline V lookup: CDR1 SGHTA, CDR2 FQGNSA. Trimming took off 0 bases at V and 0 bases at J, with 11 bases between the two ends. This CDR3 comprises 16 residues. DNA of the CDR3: TGTGCCAGCAGCTTAGCAACCGGACAGCCTAACTATGGCTACACCTTC. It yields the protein CASSLATGQPNYGYTF.

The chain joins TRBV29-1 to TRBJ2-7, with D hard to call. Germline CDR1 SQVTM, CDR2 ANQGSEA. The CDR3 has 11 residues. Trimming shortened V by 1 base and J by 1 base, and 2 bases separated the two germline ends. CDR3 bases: TGCAGCGTTGAAGTATCCTACGAGCAGTACTTC. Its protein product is CSVEVSYEQYF.

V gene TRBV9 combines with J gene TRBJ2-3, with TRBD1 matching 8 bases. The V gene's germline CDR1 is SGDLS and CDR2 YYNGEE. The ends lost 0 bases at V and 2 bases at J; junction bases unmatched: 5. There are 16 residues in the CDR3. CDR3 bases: TGTGCCAGCAGCGTAGAGGCAGGGGGCTTCACAGATACGCAGTATTTT. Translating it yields CASSVEAGGFTDTQYF.

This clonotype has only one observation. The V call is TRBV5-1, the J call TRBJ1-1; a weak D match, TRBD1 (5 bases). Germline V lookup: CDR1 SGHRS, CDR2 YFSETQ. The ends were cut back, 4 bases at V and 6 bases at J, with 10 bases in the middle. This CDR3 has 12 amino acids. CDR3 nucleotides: TGCGCCAGCAGCCAAGGGGAGGCTGAAGCTTTCTTT. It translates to CASSQGEAEAFF.

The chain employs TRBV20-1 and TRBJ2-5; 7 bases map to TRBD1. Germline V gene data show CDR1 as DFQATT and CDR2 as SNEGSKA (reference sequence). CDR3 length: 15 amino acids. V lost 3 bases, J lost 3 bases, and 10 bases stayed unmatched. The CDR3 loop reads CSARITGDGKETQYF. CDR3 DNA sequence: TGCAGTGCTAGGATAACAGGGGACGGGAAAGAGACCCAGTACTTC.